This TCR beta chain was sequenced in a study of beta chain features in type 1 diabetes. Study details: Analysis included around 110,000,000 sorted cells drawn from all samples.

This clone was detected only once. The CDR3 has 15 amino acids. CDR1 SEHNR and CDR2 FQNEAQ come from the germline V gene (reference sequence). Trimming took 7 bases from V and 8 from J; bases not matched to a gene: 11. A sort by CD45RO/CCR7/CD25/CD127/CD95/CD27 yielded CD4+ naive, central memory, regulatory and stem cell-like memory cells. All of the sorted populations showed purity greater than 98%. Sequencing targeted expressed TCRB transcripts, as all isolated RNA had been reverse transcribed. Assay: immunoSEQ multiplex PCR; the TCRdb copy retains only in-frame clones and omits some. The sample records around 250,000 clones, around 68% being singletons.

The sequenced sample was naive CD4+ T cells from blood. This chain joins TRBV7-9 and TRBJ1-6, with 7 bases identical to TRBD1. The TCR was taken from a man aged 25 to 40 in good health. CDR3 in DNA: TGTGCCAGCACCTCCGGACAGGTGATGGATTCACCCCTCCACTTT. It specifies CASTSGQVMDSPLHF.